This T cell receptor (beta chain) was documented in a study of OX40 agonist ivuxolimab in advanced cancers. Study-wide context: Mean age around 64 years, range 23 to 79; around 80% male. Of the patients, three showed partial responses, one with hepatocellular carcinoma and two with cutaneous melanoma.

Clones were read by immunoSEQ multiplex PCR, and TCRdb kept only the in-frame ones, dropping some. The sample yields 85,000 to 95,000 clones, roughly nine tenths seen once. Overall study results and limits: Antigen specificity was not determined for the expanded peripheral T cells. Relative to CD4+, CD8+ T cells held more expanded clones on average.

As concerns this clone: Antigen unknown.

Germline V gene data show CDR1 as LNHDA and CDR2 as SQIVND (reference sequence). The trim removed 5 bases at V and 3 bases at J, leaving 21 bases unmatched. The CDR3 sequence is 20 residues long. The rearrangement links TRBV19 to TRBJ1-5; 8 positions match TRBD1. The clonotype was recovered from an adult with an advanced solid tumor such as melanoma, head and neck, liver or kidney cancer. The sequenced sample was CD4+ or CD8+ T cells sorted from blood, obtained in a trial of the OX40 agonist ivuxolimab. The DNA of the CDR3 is TGTGCCAGTAGTCCCCGCCCGCCGGACAGGGCCATTATTTACAATCAGCCCCAGCATTTT. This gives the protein CASSPRPPDRAIIYNQPQHF.